These 5 T cell receptor beta chains were all obtained from the same sample, sequenced in a study of T-cell memory formation after mild COVID-19. MiXCR was run by TCRdb on the 5' RACE reads, yielding one entry per CDR3 protein. The sample contains about 430,000 distinct CDR3 sequences, less than 25% of which appear only once. Sequencing was carried out using PBMCs or a T cell subset sorted from them (not recorded which). These receptors were obtained from an adult woman who had mild COVID-19 (a few samples of this study predate the infection). Cell type and time point are not known.

The chain uses TRBV5-1 and TRBJ1-1; 7 nucleotides agree with TRBD1. CDR3 length equals 15 residues. Germline CDR1 SGHRS, CDR2 YFSETQ. Trimming removed 4 bases from V and 4 bases from J; junction bases left unmatched: 10. CDR3 sequence reads: CASSHGGAGGTEAFF. In nucleotides, the CDR3 is TGCGCCAGCAGCCATGGGGGGGCAGGGGGCACTGAAGCTTTCTTT. Supplemented by reference TRBV5-1 and TRBJ1-1, the full variable domain reads KAGVTQTPRYLIKTRGQQVTLSCSPISGHRSVSWYQQTPGQGLQFLFEYFSETQRNKGNFPGRFSGRQFSNSRSEMNVSTLELGDSALYLCASSHGGAGGTEAFFGQGTRLTVV.

The J gene is TRBJ2-5, the V gene TRBV7-9; 9 nucleotides line up with TRBD2. CDR1 and CDR2 from the germline V gene are SEHNR and FQNEAQ (reference sequence). The CDR3 loop spans 15 amino acids. V lost 5 bases and J lost 1; bases outside the gene matches: 5. The CDR3 sequence: CASSNRLAAQETQYF. CDR3 coding DNA: TGTGCCAGCAGCAACCGACTAGCGGCCCAAGAGACCCAGTACTTC.

The table lists this clonotype with many counts. The V and J genes are TRBV18 and TRBJ1-2, with a possible D match to TRBD1 (5 bases). Trimming shortened V by 8 bases and J by 4 bases, and 14 bases separated the two germline ends. This CDR3 contains 13 residues. Looked up from germline, CDR1 is KGHSH and CDR2 is LQKENI. This CDR3 is CASSPGTGYGYTF. Written as DNA, the CDR3 is TGTGCCAGCAGTCCCGGGACCGGCTATGGCTACACCTTC.

V gene TRBV7-8 combines with J gene TRBJ2-2; D is ambiguous. Trimming took off 3 bases at V and 0 bases at J, with 20 bases between the two ends. Germline-derived CDR1 and CDR2 are SGHVS and FQNEAQ. The length of the CDR3 is 19 residues. CDR3 nucleotides: TGTGCCAGCAGCTTGGTGCTTCTGCAGGTTGGATCGAACACCGGGGAGCTGTTTTTT. Its protein product is CASSLVLLQVGSNTGELFF. Drawing the rest from reference TRBV7-8 and TRBJ2-2, the complete variable domain is GAGVSQSPRYKVAKRGQDVALRCDPISGHVSLFWYQQALGQGPEFLTYFQNEAQLDKSGLPSDRFFAERPEGSVSTLKIQRTQQEDSAVYLCASSLVLLQVGSNTGELFFGEGSRLTVL.

The sample holds many counts of this clonotype. V and J are TRBV5-1 and TRBJ2-5; D possibly corresponds to TRBD1 (6 bases). This CDR3 comprises 15 residues. Germline V lookup: CDR1 SGHRS, CDR2 YFSETQ. Trimming took 1 base from V and 4 from J, leaving 14 bases between them. CDR3 sequence: CASSLSGVVGETQYF. CDR3 sequence (DNA): TGCGCCAGCAGCTTGTCAGGGGTGGTAGGAGAGACCCAGTACTTC. The full variable domain, rest sourced from reference TRBV5-1 and TRBJ2-5, is KAGVTQTPRYLIKTRGQQVTLSCSPISGHRSVSWYQQTPGQGLQFLFEYFSETQRNKGNFPGRFSGRQFSNSRSEMNVSTLELGDSALYLCASSLSGVVGETQYFGPGTRLLVL.